A selection of T cell receptor beta chains follows, all from one sample in a study of T cell responses to AZD1222 COVID-19 vaccine. TCRdb's table, derived via immunoSEQ multiplex PCR, lists solely in-frame clones and lacks some. The table shows 120,000 to 150,000 clones, with about 90% occurring only once. The source material was peripheral blood, sampled on day 0 of AZD1222 vaccination. These receptors all come from an adult in good health. Both conserved end residues are part of each CDR3. The D gene is left open where the match is weak. Rows give clone size only sometimes, using once, few, many, or a class for an expanded clone.

>TRBV29-1|TRBJ2-1|NA|NA
CSVDRGNEQFF
TGCAGCGTTGATCGGGGTAATGAGCAGTTCTTC
>TRBV7-2|TRBJ2-3|NA|NA
CASSLFGSTDTQYF
TGTGCCAGCAGCCTCTTTGGGAGCACAGATACGCAGTATTTT
>TRBV5-4|TRBJ2-2|NA|NA
CASSRGAGPTGELFF
TGTGCCAGCAGCCGGGGGGCGGGGCCAACCGGGGAGCTGTTTTTT
>TRBV5-4|TRBJ1-1|NA|NA
CASSLVVDTEAFF
TGTGCCAGCAGCTTGGTGGTAGACACTGAAGCTTTCTTT
>TRBV11-3|TRBJ2-1|once|TRBD1
CASSSPGQGGEQFF
TGTGCCAGCAGCTCCCCGGGACAGGGAGGTGAGCAGTTCTTC
>TRBV18|TRBJ1-5|once|NA
CASSPGQYQPQHF
TGTGCCAGCTCACCAGGGCAGTATCAGCCCCAGCATTTT
>TRBV9|TRBJ1-1|NA|NA
CASSVRSDNTEAFF
TGTGCCAGCAGCGTCCGGTCGGATAACACTGAAGCTTTCTTT
>TRBV5-4|TRBJ2-1|NA|NA
CASSTYPDQYNEQFF
TGTGCCAGCAGCACCTACCCCGACCAGTACAATGAGCAGTTCTTC
>TRBV27|TRBJ1-6|once|TRBD1
CASSLSTLRGGPLHF
TGTGCCAGCAGTTTATCAACCCTCAGGGGGGGCCCCCTCCACTTT
>TRBV5-6|TRBJ2-7|NA|NA
CASSGSYEQYF
TGTGCCAGCAGCGGGAGCTACGAGCAGTACTTC
>TRBV29-1|TRBJ1-2|many|NA
CSVDRADYGYTF
TGCAGCGTTGATCGGGCCGACTATGGCTACACCTTC
>TRBV27|TRBJ2-7|NA|NA
CASSLTADYEQYF
TGTGCCAGCAGTTTAACGGCGGACTACGAGCAGTACTTC
>TRBV4-2|TRBJ2-7|NA|TRBD2
CASSQGNLGLIRTSGTHEQYF
TGTGCCAGCAGCCAAGGAAATCTGGGACTTATTAGGACTAGCGGAACCCACGAGCAGTACTTC
>TRBV30|TRBJ1-4|NA|NA
CAWKKGTNEKLFF
TGTGCCTGGAAGAAGGGAACTAATGAAAAACTGTTTTTT
>TRBV3-1/TRBV3-2|TRBJ1-5|NA|NA
CASSLGTDNQPQHF
TGTGCCAGCAGCCTAGGGACGGATAATCAGCCCCAGCATTTT
>TRBV28|TRBJ1-1|NA|NA
CASSAGVKSTEAFF
TGTGCCAGCAGTGCGGGGGTTAAGAGCACTGAAGCTTTCTTT
>TRBV12-2|TRBJ1-6|NA|NA
CASRLGPRDRTSPLHF
TGTGCAAGTCGCTTAGGACCCCGGGACAGAACTTCACCCCTCCACTTT
>TRBV11-2|TRBJ2-4|NA|NA
CASSLGTYLSIQYF
TGTGCCAGCAGCCTCGGGACCTACCTCAGCATTCAGTACTTC
>TRBV5-1|TRBJ2-2|NA|TRBD2
CASSWTSGTPGELFF
TGCGCCAGCAGCTGGACTAGCGGGACCCCCGGGGAGCTGTTTTTT
>TRBV18|TRBJ1-5|NA|NA
CASSSAETHASGNQPQHF
TGTGCCAGCTCATCGGCTGAAACTCACGCGAGCGGCAATCAGCCCCAGCATTTT
>TRBV29-1|TRBJ2-3|once|NA
CSVAGGAGTDTQYF
TGCAGCGTTGCGGGGGGCGCAGGCACAGATACGCAGTATTTT
>TRBV3-1/TRBV3-2|TRBJ1-2|NA|NA
CASSQDLAGRRGYGYTF
TGTGCCAGCAGCCAAGATCTGGCTGGGCGCCGGGGCTATGGCTACACCTTC
>TRBV19|TRBJ1-1|NA|NA
CASRWTGGTEAFF
TGTGCCAGTAGGTGGACTGGGGGGACTGAAGCTTTCTTT
>TRBV21-1|TRBJ1-3|NA|NA
CASSKGDRGTGNTIYF
TGTGCCAGCAGCAAAGGCGACAGGGGAACAGGAAACACCATATATTTT
>TRBV19|TRBJ1-5|NA|NA
CASSQGKPQHF
TGTGCCTCATCCCAGGGTAAACCCCAGCATTTT
>TRBV9|TRBJ2-1|NA|NA
CASSVAAGYEQFF
TGTGCCAGCAGCGTAGCTGCCGGCTATGAGCAGTTCTTC
>TRBV7-9|TRBJ2-1|NA|NA
CASSLTSPSYNEQFF
TGTGCCAGCAGCTTAACTAGCCCCTCCTACAATGAGCAGTTCTTC
>TRBV4-3|TRBJ2-5|NA|NA
CASSQDGSPSRGQYF
TGCGCCAGCAGCCAGGACGGGAGCCCTTCAAGGGGCCAGTACTTC
>TRBV19|TRBJ1-2|NA|TRBD1
CASGTDLYYGYTF
TGTGCCAGTGGGACAGATCTTTACTATGGCTACACCTTC
>TRBV7-8|TRBJ2-7|NA|TRBD1
CASSTRTGFGSYEQYF
TGTGCCAGCAGCACCCGGACAGGGTTCGGGTCCTACGAGCAGTACTTC
>TRBV20-1|TRBJ1-1|NA|NA
CSARRGGEAFF
TGCAGTGCTAGGCGGGGTGGTGAAGCTTTCTTT
>TRBV5-1|TRBJ2-1|NA|NA
CASSLLIVASNEQFF
TGCGCCAGCAGCTTGTTGATAGTAGCCTCCAATGAGCAGTTCTTC
>TRBV7-9|TRBJ2-3|once|NA
CASRPSTDTQYF
TGTGCCAGCAGGCCTAGCACAGATACGCAGTATTTT
>TRBV28|TRBJ2-1|NA|TRBD2
CASSFLAGVYNEQFF
TGTGCCAGCAGTTTCCTAGCGGGAGTCTACAATGAGCAGTTCTTC
>TRBV15|TRBJ1-2|NA|TRBD1
CATSRTGSRNYGYTF
TGTGCCACCAGCAGGACAGGGAGCAGAAACTATGGCTACACCTTC
>TRBV7-9|TRBJ2-7|NA|TRBD2
CASSPNGLAGVGEQYF
TGTGCCAGCAGCCCCAATGGACTAGCGGGAGTAGGGGAGCAGTACTTC
>TRBV11-2|TRBJ1-2|few|TRBD1
CASSLFPGQGTGYGYTF
TGTGCCAGCAGCCTTTTTCCCGGACAGGGGACAGGCTATGGCTACACCTTC
>TRBV28|TRBJ1-2|NA|NA
CAVPVGGRNYGYTF
TGTGCCGTCCCAGTGGGGGGCCGTAACTATGGCTACACCTTC
>TRBV3-1/TRBV3-2|TRBJ2-7|NA|NA
CASSRLDEQYF
TGTGCCAGCAGCCGACTTGACGAGCAGTACTTC
>TRBV30|TRBJ1-2|NA|NA
CAWSVNTAGVGYTF
TGTGCCTGGAGTGTGAACACAGCAGGAGTCGGCTACACCTTC
>TRBV24-1|TRBJ2-3|NA|TRBD2
CATSDSSGSPFSTDTQYF
TGTGCCACCAGTGATTCTAGCGGGAGTCCCTTTAGCACAGATACGCAGTATTTT
>TRBV5-4|TRBJ1-2|once|TRBD1
CASGEQGARGYTF
TGTGCCAGCGGGGAACAGGGGGCGCGGGGCTACACCTTC
>TRBV6-2/TRBV6-3|TRBJ1-2|NA|NA
CASSSDVGYGYTF
TGTGCCAGCAGTTCGGACGTTGGCTATGGCTACACCTTC
>TRBV29-1|TRBJ1-6|NA|NA
CSARERGNSPLHF
TGCAGCGCTAGGGAAAGGGGTAATTCACCCCTCCACTTT
>TRBV6-1|TRBJ2-7|NA|TRBD2
CASSERLAGGYEQYF
TGTGCCAGCAGTGAAAGGTTAGCGGGAGGGTACGAGCAGTACTTC
>TRBV6-5|TRBJ1-2|NA|NA
CASTQGIAGYTF
TGTGCCAGCACCCAGGGGATCGCCGGCTACACCTTC